The 17 T cell receptor beta chains given below trace back to one sample, sequenced in a study of cytomegalovirus exposure and HLA in healthy donors. 13 Jbeta primers and 60 Vbeta primers were used for the PCR. Sequencing was performed with immunoSEQ multiplex PCR; in TCRdb, only in-frame clones are kept and a portion is missing. The data contain roughly 99,000 clones, 74% of them singletons. The sequenced sample was PBMCs. These receptors were obtained from a woman between 40 and 50 years old in good health and CMV-seropositive.

The CDR3 protein is CAWRLQGFTEAFF. In DNA form, the CDR3 reads TGTGCCTGGAGGTTACAGGGTTTCACTGAAGCTTTCTTT. J is TRBJ1-1 and V is TRBV30; perhaps TRBD1 as D (6 bases). Germline V gene data show CDR1 as GTSNPN and CDR2 as SVGIG (reference sequence). CDR3 length: 13 residues. Between the trimmed V and J ends, which lost 3 bases and 4 bases, there was a span of 12 bases. Variable domain in full (rest from reference TRBV30 and TRBJ1-1): SQTIHQWPATLVQPVGSPLSLECTVEGTSNPNLYWYRQAAGRGLQLLFYSVGIGQISSEVPQNLSASRPQDRQFILSSKKLLLSDSGFYLCAWRLQGFTEAFFGQGTRLTVV.

The genes are TRBV5-6 and TRBJ1-1; D ambiguous. The CDR3 spans 13 residues. From germline, CDR1 is SGHDT and CDR2 YYEEEE. Trimming left V 0 bases short and J 3 bases short, with 6 bases between. The CDR3 here is CASSLAADTEAFF. The CDR3 DNA reads as TGTGCCAGCAGCTTGGCCGCGGACACTGAAGCTTTCTTT. The full variable domain, rest sourced from reference TRBV5-6 and TRBJ1-1, is DAGVTQSPTHLIKTRGQQVTLRCSPKSGHDTVSWYQQALGQGPQFIFQYYEEEERQRGNFPDRFSGHQFPNYSSELNVNALLLGDSALYLCASSLAADTEAFFGQGTRLTVV.

V is TRBV5-6 and J is TRBJ1-1, with TRBD1 matching over 7 bases. Germline loops: CDR1 SGHDT, CDR2 YYEEEE. CDR3 length: 15 residues. With V trimmed by 5 bases and J by 6 bases, 13 bases remained unmatched. CDR3 amino acids: CASSSPSRQGPEAFF. The CDR3 nucleotides read TGTGCCAGCAGTTCCCCGTCCCGACAGGGACCTGAAGCTTTCTTT. The full variable domain, completed using reference TRBV5-6 and TRBJ1-1, is DAGVTQSPTHLIKTRGQQVTLRCSPKSGHDTVSWYQQALGQGPQFIFQYYEEEERQRGNFPDRFSGHQFPNYSSELNVNALLLGDSALYLCASSSPSRQGPEAFFGQGTRLTVV.

V gene TRBV9 combines with J gene TRBJ2-2; D is perhaps TRBD2 (7 bases). The CDR3 length is 14 residues. CDR1 and CDR2 (germline): SGDLS, YYNGEE. The V gene lost 4 bases and the J gene lost 10 bases, with 17 bases spanning the gap. CDR3 bases: TGTGCCAGCAGCCGGCAGGGGAGGGCAGCGGAGCTGTTTTTT. The encoded protein is CASSRQGRAAELFF.

J is TRBJ1-5 and V is TRBV19, with a tentative D call TRBD1 (5 bases). The V and J ends lost 9 bases and 1 base respectively, with 16 bases between them. The CDR3 is 15 residues long. Germline CDR1 and CDR2: LNHDA and SQIVND (reference sequence). The CDR3 sequence: CASDQGFRSNQPQHF. DNA for the CDR3: TGTGCCAGCGATCAGGGTTTTAGAAGCAATCAGCCCCAGCATTTT.

The table lists this clone with a few counts. The chain joins TRBV30 to TRBJ2-7; tentative D call: TRBD1 (6 bases). The CDR3 is made up of 16 amino acids. Germline V CDR1 and CDR2: GTSNPN, SVGIG (reference sequence). The germline V and J ends were trimmed by 1 base and 5 bases, with 21 bases remaining between them. CDR3 coding DNA: TGTGCCTGGAGTGACCCCCAGAGACAGGATAAGAACGAGCAGTACTTC. Its protein product is CAWSDPQRQDKNEQYF.

The rearrangement uses TRBV29-1 and TRBJ1-6, with a weak D call TRBD1 (5 bases). The V end lost 4 bases, the J end lost 5 bases, and 9 bases lay between the germline ends. CDR3 length equals 13 residues. Per germline, CDR1 SQVTM and CDR2 ANQGSEA. The CDR3 sequence is CSVARGDNSPLHF. In DNA form, the CDR3 reads TGCAGCGTTGCTAGGGGCGATAATTCACCCCTCCACTTT. Looking up the rest from reference TRBV29-1 and TRBJ1-6 gives the full variable domain: SAVISQKPSRDICQRGTSLTIQCQVDSQVTMMFWYRQQPGQSLTLIATANQGSEATYESGFVIDKFPISRPNLTFSTLTVSNMSPEDSSIYLCSVARGDNSPLHFGNGTRLTVT.

The rearrangement joins TRBV9 to TRBJ1-2; D is unclear. Trimming removed 4 bases from V and 3 bases from J, with 16 bases in between. Looked up from germline, CDR1 is SGDLS and CDR2 is YYNGEE. The CDR3 is made up of 15 amino acids. The CDR3: CASSPNPGSYYGYTF. In DNA form, the CDR3 reads TGTGCCAGCAGCCCCAACCCTGGTAGCTACTATGGCTACACCTTC.

This sequence joins TRBV28 and TRBJ1-4; 7 bases fit TRBD1. Trimming at V came to 6 bases and at J to 8 bases, leaving 9 bases not matched to a gene. The CDR3 runs to 14 residues. CDR1 is MDHEN, CDR2 SYDVKM, per germline. CDR3 in amino acids: CASSIRQGREKLFF. CDR3 nucleotide sequence: TGTGCCAGCAGCATCAGACAGGGAAGAGAAAAACTGTTTTTT. Drawing the rest from reference TRBV28 and TRBJ1-4, the complete variable domain is DVKVTQSSRYLVKRTGEKVFLECVQDMDHENMFWYRQDPGLGLRLIYFSYDVKMKEKGDIPEGYSVSREKKERFSLILESASTNQTSMYLCASSIRQGREKLFFGSGTQLSVL.

The V gene is TRBV2, the J gene TRBJ1-5; D not resolved. Trimming shortened V by 7 bases and J by 7 bases, and 14 bases separated the two germline ends. CDR3 length equals 13 residues. Germline V CDR1 and CDR2: SNHLY, FYNNEI. The CDR3 protein is CASTRGLGQPQHF. As DNA, the CDR3 is TGTGCCAGCACTCGCGGGTTAGGGCAGCCCCAGCATTTT.

V usage is TRBV13 and J usage is TRBJ2-2, with 9 bases aligning to TRBD2. This CDR3 region has 15 residues. With 5 bases clipped from V and 6 bases from J, the junction kept 7 bases outside the gene matches. Germline CDR1 and CDR2: PRHDT and FYEKMQ (reference sequence). DNA for the CDR3: TGTGCCAGCAGCCCCCGCCAGCGGGGGGCCGGGGAGCTGTTTTTT. It is translated as CASSPRQRGAGELFF.

This clone occurred a few times. DNA for the CDR3: TGTGCCAGCAGCGTAGATTCGTACCAAGAGACCCAGTACTTC. This translates into CASSVDSYQETQYF. J is TRBJ2-5 and V is TRBV9; D is uncertain. The CDR3 is made up of 14 amino acids. Per germline, CDR1 SGDLS and CDR2 YYNGEE. Trimming stripped 0 bases from V and 0 bases from J, with 6 bases between.

J is TRBJ2-3 and V is TRBV7-9; a weak D match, TRBD2 (6 bases). Germline lookup yields CDR1 SEHNR and CDR2 FQNEAQ (reference sequence). The CDR3 totals 13 residues. With 5 bases removed from V and 4 bases from J, the gap between germline ends came to 10 bases. The CDR3 here is CASSLGTPDTQYF. The CDR3 nucleotides read TGTGCCAGCAGCCTCGGGACTCCAGATACGCAGTATTTT. The full variable domain, rest sourced from reference TRBV7-9 and TRBJ2-3, is DTGVSQNPRHKITKRGQNVTFRCDPISEHNRLYWYRQTLGQGPEFLTYFQNEAQLEKSRLLSDRFSAERPKGSFSTLEIQRTEQGDSAMYLCASSLGTPDTQYFGPGTRLTVL.

This clone has only one observation. The CDR3 DNA follows: TGCAGCGTTGTTGGGGACATCAATAGTCGGGAAGCTTTCTTT. Amino acid sequence: CSVVGDINSREAFF. V and J are TRBV29-1 and TRBJ1-1, with TRBD1 as a possible D gene (6 bases). V lost 4 bases and J 8 bases, leaving 20 bases between the germline ends. The CDR3 extends over 14 amino acids. Germline V gene sequence: CDR1 SQVTM, CDR2 ANQGSEA.

This clone has just a few counts. As DNA, the CDR3 is TGCGCCAGCAGCTTCCAGGGGAGGGACTATGGCTACACCTTC. It translates to CASSFQGRDYGYTF. The chain employs TRBV5-1 and TRBJ1-2; possibly TRBD1 for D (6 bases). Germline V lookup: CDR1 SGHRS, CDR2 YFSETQ. This CDR3 contains 14 residues. The ends were cut back, 2 bases at V and 3 bases at J, with 11 bases in the middle.

This clone was seen just once. This chain joins TRBV5-6 and TRBJ1-2; TRBD1 matches at 9 bases. Germline trimming cut 0 bases from V and 14 bases from J; bases unmatched to any gene: 14. The CDR3 totals 15 residues. Germline lookup yields CDR1 SGHDT and CDR2 YYEEEE. CDR3 sequence (DNA): TGTGCCAGCAGCTTGGGCAGACAGGGGGAGAGACAAGCGACCTTC. It is translated as CASSLGRQGERQATF.

The CDR3 region has the DNA TGCGCCAGCAGCTCCGACAAGATGAACACTGAAGCTTTCTTT. This codes for CASSSDKMNTEAFF. The chain links TRBV5-1 to TRBJ1-1, with D hard to call. This CDR3 is 14 amino acids long. V lost 3 bases and J lost 0, with 9 bases in between. Germline lookup yields CDR1 SGHRS and CDR2 YFSETQ.